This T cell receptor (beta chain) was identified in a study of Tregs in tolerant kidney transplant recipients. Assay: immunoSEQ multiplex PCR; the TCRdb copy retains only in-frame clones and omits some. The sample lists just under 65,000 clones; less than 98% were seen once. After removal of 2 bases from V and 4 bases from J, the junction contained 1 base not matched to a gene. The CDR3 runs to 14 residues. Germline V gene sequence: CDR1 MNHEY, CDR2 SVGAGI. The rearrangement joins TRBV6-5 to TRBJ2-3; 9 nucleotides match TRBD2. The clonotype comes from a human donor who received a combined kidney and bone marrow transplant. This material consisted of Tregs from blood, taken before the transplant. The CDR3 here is CASSYGTSPDTQYF. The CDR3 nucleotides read TGTGCCAGCAGTTACGGGACTAGCCCAGATACGCAGTATTTT.